One sample yielded the 8 T cell receptor beta chains listed below, sequenced in a study of T cell clonotyping in hematopoietic cell transplantation. Time point described: recipient sample about 28 days before transplant, after cytoreduction. Sequenced by immunoSEQ multiplex PCR; TCRdb stores in-frame clones only, minus some. The sample gives several thousand clones, roughly 84% of which show up once; around a quarter is in the top ten. The sequencing used peripheral blood mononuclear cells, collected before stem cell transplant. All receptors come from a woman between 55 and 75 years old with acute myeloid leukemia. Some clones in this sample may be carry-over from other donors' samples.

The chain joins TRBV27 to TRBJ2-1; 9 bases are shared with TRBD2. The trim removed 2 bases at V and 0 bases at J, leaving 14 bases unmatched. The CDR3 runs to 20 residues. In germline, CDR1 is MNHEY, CDR2 SMNVEV (reference sequence). CDR3 region: CASSLKGASGITSSYNEQFF. Written as DNA, the CDR3 is TGTGCCAGCAGTTTAAAAGGGGCTAGCGGGATTACGAGCTCCTACAATGAGCAGTTCTTC.

This chain uses TRBV7-9 with TRBJ2-1; no firm D call. The CDR3 runs to 13 residues. V was cut by 5 bases and J by 4 bases, with 9 bases left in between. Looked up from germline, CDR1 is SEHNR and CDR2 is FQNEAQ (reference sequence). Here the CDR3 reads CASSGGRYNEQFF. In DNA, the CDR3 is TGTGCCAGCAGCGGCGGAAGATACAATGAGCAGTTCTTC.

J is TRBJ2-2 and V is TRBV5-4; D perhaps matches TRBD1 (6 bases). The V end was cut by 4 bases, the J end by 5 bases, with 15 bases between. The V gene's germline CDR1 is SGHNT and CDR2 YYREEE (reference sequence). This CDR3 region has 15 residues. CDR3 DNA sequence: TGTGCCAGCAGCCCACAGAGGGGGAAGACCGGGGAGCTGTTTTTT. Protein: CASSPQRGKTGELFF.

This chain links TRBV9 with TRBJ2-2, with a possible D match to TRBD2 (6 bases). Germline V CDR1 and CDR2: SGDLS, YYNGEE. V lost 1 base to trimming and J lost 5 bases, with 12 bases between them. The CDR3 runs to 15 residues. In DNA form, the CDR3 reads TGTGCCAGCAGCGTAACGGGAGCGATGACCGGGGAGCTGTTTTTT. Translation: CASSVTGAMTGELFF.

This chain links TRBV5-1 with TRBJ2-3; possible D gene TRBD1, 6 bases. Looked up from germline, CDR1 is SGHRS and CDR2 is YFSETQ. V gave up 1 base and J gave up 2 bases, with 14 bases separating them. This CDR3 contains 16 residues. The CDR3 is CASSLSGHIPTDTQYF. CDR3 nucleotide sequence: TGCGCCAGCAGCTTGTCGGGACATATACCCACAGATACGCAGTATTTT.

V is TRBV15 and J is TRBJ1-5; the D gene is possibly TRBD1 (5 bases). Deletions cut 1 base from V and 5 bases from J, with 6 bases between. The CDR3 consists of 13 residues. CDR1 is LNHNV and CDR2 is YYDKDF in the germline V gene (reference sequence). In nucleotides, the CDR3 is TGTGCCACCAGCAGAGGGGGGGATCAGCCCCAGCATTTT. It codes for CATSRGGDQPQHF.

The chain links TRBV11-3 to TRBJ1-4; maybe TRBD1 (5 bases). The germline gives CDR1 SGHNT, CDR2 YENEEA. The CDR3 runs to 16 residues. V lost 5 bases and J 0 bases, leaving 13 bases between the germline ends. CDR3 residues: CASSARQLATNEKLFF. In DNA form, the CDR3 reads TGTGCCAGCAGCGCTCGACAGCTTGCAACTAATGAAAAACTGTTTTTT.

The chain employs TRBV28 and TRBJ2-5, with TRBD2 matching 9 bases. V shed 7 bases and J 4 bases; nucleotides not matched to a gene: 16. Germline CDR1 MDHEN, CDR2 SYDVKM. CDR3 length: 17 residues. For the CDR3, the DNA is TGTGCCAGCAATGGGGAAATCTTAGCGGGAGAAGCAGAGACCCAGTACTTC. Protein product: CASNGEILAGEAETQYF.